The sequence of this TCR beta chain was determined in a study of shared clonotypes between healthy human individuals (dated by TCRdb to 2020 to 2022). Regarding the research as a whole: The cohort included three men and a couple of women between 18 and 49 years of age. Libraries were prepared and TCR repertoires were sequenced by different laboratories using diverse techniques, in order to increase sequencing depth and limit assay-specific biases. The study deeply sequenced blood TCR repertoires of about five healthy adults to estimate repertoire size and the extent of clonotype sharing between individuals. Leukapheresis yielded between about 0.8 and 8.9 billion PBMCs per donor. For each donor, CD4 naive and CD4 memory were each given three plates, CD8 naive was given two plates, and CD8 memory was given one plate. What the research found in general, with its limitations: Incomplete sequencing was indicated by rarefaction of sorted-subset datasets, despite the large sequencing depth. Pairwise subsampling led to the expectation that sequencing depth would affect the degree of clonotype sharing among donors. Higher generation probabilities were observed for clonotypes shared by all four sorted-subset donors than for non-shared clonotypes. Larger estimated clonotype richness was generally found for naive subsets than for memory subsets. Sampling was restricted to blood, and TCR repertoires in tissues likely differ from the TCR repertoires found in blood. Because the study included a small number of donors, the genetic and exposure-history diversity represented was limited. When a handful of donors were compared, the shared fraction of clonotypes was approximately 5% for naive CD4, more than 3% for naive CD8, about 2.5% for memory CD4, and 0.4% for memory CD8.

The donors were healthy, HIV-negative adults who had no recently reported acute infections or vaccinations. All donors were Caucasian adults living in Nashville, Tennessee, USA. CD4+ T cells were enriched by magnetic negative selection; naive cells were then positively selected on CD45RA, and the negative fraction formed the memory subset. Blood was collected by leukapheresis, and PBMCs were isolated by Ficoll-Histopaque density gradient centrifugation and then cryopreserved in liquid nitrogen vapor phase. Analytical flow cytometry was used to check the purity and quantity of every magnetically sorted T cell population. Each sorted fraction had its genomic DNA isolated and then quantified by UV absorbance on a Nanodrop 2000c. Worth noting for this clone: What this receptor recognizes is not known. No much larger clone is present one base from it, and per-base qualities are unavailable.

V drops 6 bases and J drops 1 base, leaving 13 bases in between. CDR1 and CDR2, looked up from the germline V gene, are MNHEY and SVGAGI. The CDR3 has 14 amino acids, counting the end cysteine and phenylalanine. The kept DNA is CDR3 alone, 42 bases in frame from the first base. Using the deep immunoSEQ assay, TCR CDR3 regions were amplified from genomic DNA by multiplex PCR. Genomic DNA extracted from each cell subset was distributed evenly over all wells of several immunoSEQ 96-well plates, and each plate served as one replicate. For sorted subsets, about 0.2 ug genomic DNA, equal to some 30,000 T cell genomes, was loaded into each replicate PCR. Purified libraries were quantified with a Qubit 3.0 fluorometer, sized on a Bioanalyzer 2100, and re-quantified with the KAPA Library Quantification kit. Every immunoSEQ 96-well plate was sequenced on a dedicated single-read 150-cycle Illumina NextSeq 550 flow cell. Turning to the authors' computational methods: Because the immunoSEQ output held only junctional sequences and lacked quality scores, the filtering could not match the filtering applied to full-length reads. Sequences were annotated with PyIR, a Python wrapper for IgBLAST v1.9, using IMGT germline references to assign V/J genes and CDR3. Reads were removed for weak V/J assignments (E-value above 1e-6), missing CDR3, stop codons, out-of-frame junctions, or ambiguous translated residues. V3J clonotypes were defined as sequences sharing the same inferred V gene, J gene, and CDR3 amino acid sequence. Percentage overlap between repertoires was computed as shared unique clonotypes divided by the size of the smaller repertoire. RTK rarefaction, the Chao1 estimator, and Recon v2.1 estimates of unobserved clonotypes were used to assess repertoire richness. For all TCRbeta clonotypes obtained by the gDNA method from a few donors, generation probabilities were computed with OLGA. TCRdb holds this immuneACCESS table with in-frame rearrangements only. Some clones are missing; in checked studies, unresolved V genes explain under half, and the rest has no known cause. The DNA gave D and trimming, while V, J and clone size come from that table. The sample profile shows some 2,000,000 clones; 95% of them were found once. In total, the top ten clones hold about 0.13% of the sample.

The sequence joins TRBV6-5 to TRBJ2-7; perhaps TRBD1 is the D gene, with 6 bases matching. The clonotype originates from a young man in good health. The sample comprised naive CD4+ T cells sorted from blood. The sample's cell subset or site label is to be understood as: CD45RA+ positively selected. The nucleotides are TGTGCCAGCAGCCCCCGGGACACTTCCTACGAGCAGTACTTC. It translates as CASSPRDTSYEQYF.